In this sample, the clone carrying this TCR beta chain turned up a few times. The antigen is not known. Researchers tagged individual cDNA molecules with unique molecular identifiers. TCRdb redid the calling of the 5' RACE reads with MiXCR, one entry per CDR3 protein. The data hold tens of thousands of distinct CDR3 sequences, with 12% observed a single time. This entry belongs to a study of early T cells in non-severe SARS-CoV-2 infection. As for the study in general: Bulk RNA taken from unsorted whole blood was sequenced, leaving chains unpaired. Study-level findings and limits: VDJdb matches were skewed toward anti-spike CD8 T cell responses.

Per the germline V gene, CDR1 is GTSNPN and CDR2 is SVGIG (reference sequence). The CDR3 has 14 residues. The V end was cut by 7 bases, the J end by 4 bases, with 16 bases between. Material: whole blood, obtained at baseline. This TCR derives from an adult who was a healthcare worker with PCR-confirmed SARS-CoV-2 infection or an uninfected control (not recorded which). The donor label of this sample is uncertain. The V and J genes are TRBV30 and TRBJ2-2; the D gene is possibly TRBD2 (7 bases). The CDR3 nucleotides read TGTGCCTACCTAGGGGGGGTGGGCACCGGGGAGCTGTTTTTT. Translation: CAYLGGVGTGELFF.